This T cell receptor (beta chain) came from a study of blood T cell repertoires in COVID-19. The V end was cut by 5 bases, the J end by 2 bases, with 12 bases between. Germline V gives CDR1 WNHNN, CDR2 SYGVQD (reference sequence). The CDR3 has 14 amino acids. Sequencing used immunoSEQ multiplex PCR; TCRdb keeps in-frame clones, though not all of them. The profile shows more than 200,000 clones, 82% of them singletons. The TCR comes from a woman over 75 with active or convalescent COVID-19. Sequenced material: peripheral blood. This chain joins TRBV10-1 and TRBJ1-1; D gene ambiguous. This CDR3 reads CASSKRDINTEAFF. The CDR3 bases are TGCGCCAGCAGTAAACGGGATATTAACACTGAAGCTTTCTTT.